This passage covers 16 T cell receptor beta chains from one sample sequenced in a study of T-cell memory formation after mild COVID-19. TCRdb reprocessed the 5' RACE reads with MiXCR, giving one entry per CDR3 protein. Of around 450,000 distinct CDR3 sequences in the sample, approximately 24% were seen once. Sequencing was carried out using PBMCs or a T cell subset sorted from them (not recorded which). These receptors all come from an adult woman who had mild COVID-19 (a few samples of this study predate the infection). Cell type and time point are not known.

The chain employs TRBV6-6 and TRBJ2-3; TRBD1 agrees at 8 bases. Trimming removed 2 bases from V and 1 base from J; junction bases left unmatched: 2. CDR1 is MNHNY and CDR2 is SVGAGI in the germline V gene (reference sequence). The CDR3 covers 15 residues. CDR3 in DNA: TGTGCCAGCAGTTACCCGACAGGGGGCACAGATACGCAGTATTTT. Its translation is CASSYPTGGTDTQYF.

This clonotype appeared many times. The chain combines TRBV6-2 or TRBV6-3 with TRBJ2-7; D gene ambiguous. The germline V gene has CDR1 MNHEY and CDR2 SVGEGT. CDR3 size: 13 residues. V was cut by 2 bases and J by 3 bases, with 8 bases left in between. In DNA form, the CDR3 reads TGTGCCAGCAGTTACGGGCACAACTACGAGCAGTACTTC. It yields the protein CASSYGHNYEQYF.

The chain has TRBV5-1 and TRBJ2-1; 7 bases match TRBD1. The germline V gene has CDR1 SGHRS and CDR2 YFSETQ. The J segment lost 0 bases and the V segment lost 2 bases, leaving 5 bases of the junction unmatched. The CDR3 is 16 residues long. Here the CDR3 DNA reads TGCGCCAGCAGCTTACAGCAGGGGGTCTCCTACAATGAGCAGTTCTTC. Residues: CASSLQQGVSYNEQFF.

The chain links TRBV7-9 to TRBJ2-7; possible D gene TRBD1, 6 bases. Germline CDR1 is SEHNR and CDR2 is FQNEAQ (reference sequence). This CDR3 is 14 amino acids long. V dropped 6 bases and J dropped 0 bases, with 12 bases sitting between them. The CDR3 DNA reads as TGTGCCAGCAGTACGGTGGGGGCCTCCTACGAGCAGTACTTC. The encoded protein is CASSTVGASYEQYF. Complete variable domain (other parts from reference TRBV7-9 and TRBJ2-7): DTGVSQNPRHKITKRGQNVTFRCDPISEHNRLYWYRQTLGQGPEFLTYFQNEAQLEKSRLLSDRFSAERPKGSFSTLEIQRTEQGDSAMYLCASSTVGASYEQYFGPGTRLTVT.

This clonotype was found a few times. The chain couples TRBV3-1 to TRBJ2-7, with TRBD1 identical over 7 bases. This CDR3 has 15 amino acids. The trim removed 1 base at V and 2 bases at J, leaving 5 bases unmatched. The germline V gene has CDR1 LGHDT and CDR2 YNNKEL (reference sequence). CDR3: CASSQVGTVTYEQYF. The CDR3 DNA is TGTGCCAGCAGCCAAGTGGGGACAGTAACCTACGAGCAGTACTTC.

This chain connects TRBV7-9 to TRBJ2-1; TRBD2 matches at 9 bases. With 5 bases clipped from V and 3 bases from J, the junction kept 5 bases outside the gene matches. CDR3 length equals 15 residues. Germline V CDR1 and CDR2: SEHNR, FQNEAQ (reference sequence). For the CDR3, the DNA is TGTGCCAGCAGCCTCGGACTAGCGTTCTACAATGAGCAGTTCTTC. It is translated as CASSLGLAFYNEQFF.

The V call is TRBV4-1, the J call TRBJ2-1; maybe TRBD2 (6 bases). Germline assignment: CDR1 MGHRA and CDR2 YSYEKL. Between the trimmed V and J ends, which lost 2 bases and 9 bases, there was a span of 20 bases. This CDR3 contains 16 residues. CDR3 sequence: CASSQSGTPSVGEQFF. The CDR3 region has the DNA TGCGCCAGCAGCCAATCCGGGACTCCCAGCGTCGGTGAGCAGTTCTTC.

The chain combines TRBV6-1 with TRBJ2-1; 7 bases are shared with TRBD1. There are 15 residues in the CDR3. Germline values: CDR1 MNHNS, CDR2 SASEGT. With 6 bases clipped from V and 4 bases from J, the junction kept 9 bases outside the gene matches. CDR3 loop: CASRPSRGFYNEQFF. The CDR3 DNA reads TGTGCCAGCAGGCCGTCCAGGGGGTTTTACAATGAGCAGTTCTTC.

This clonotype was found a few times. CDR3 DNA sequence: TGCAGTGCTCCGGAGGGCCTGAGCAATGAGCAGTTCTTC. This codes for CSAPEGLSNEQFF. The V gene is TRBV20-1, the J gene TRBJ2-1; maybe TRBD2 (6 bases). The germline V gene has CDR1 DFQATT and CDR2 SNEGSKA (reference sequence). The CDR3 has 13 residues. Trimming took off 5 bases at V and 6 bases at J, with 14 bases between the two ends.

This clonotype was seen a handful of times. The chain carries TRBV20-1 and TRBJ2-7, with D maybe TRBD1 (5 bases). Per germline, CDR1 DFQATT and CDR2 SNEGSKA (reference sequence). Trimming shortened V by 6 bases and J by 5 bases, and 23 bases separated the two germline ends. This CDR3 is 15 amino acids long. The CDR3 is CSANTGWGRIDEQYF. CDR3 nucleotides: TGCAGTGCCAATACAGGTTGGGGCCGTATTGACGAGCAGTACTTC.

The chain has TRBV9 and TRBJ1-1; possibly TRBD1 for D (5 bases). The CDR3 covers 15 residues. Germline values: CDR1 SGDLS, CDR2 YYNGEE. V was trimmed by 5 bases and J by 3 bases, leaving 17 bases between them. The CDR3 nucleotides are TGTGCCAGCAGTGGTGACTCGGGGACGGACACTGAAGCTTTCTTT. This translates into CASSGDSGTDTEAFF.

The chain employs TRBV2 and TRBJ2-7; D unresolved. The CDR3 has 13 amino acids. The V and J ends lost 4 bases and 2 bases respectively, with 9 bases between them. Germline V CDR1 and CDR2: SNHLY, FYNNEI. Here the CDR3 DNA reads TGTGCCAGCAGTGCCCGGGCCCCCTACGAGCAGTACTTC. Protein: CASSARAPYEQYF.

In this sample, this clonotype turned up many times. The V gene is TRBV7-2, the J gene TRBJ2-7; 11 bases agree with TRBD2. The CDR3 length is 15 residues. Germline V gene lookup returns CDR1 SGHTA and CDR2 FQGNSA. The V and J ends lost 1 base and 3 bases, in that order; junction bases with no gene match: 2. Written as DNA, the CDR3 is TGTGCCAGCAGCTTAGGGGGGACTAGCGGCTACGAGCAGTACTTC. It is translated as CASSLGGTSGYEQYF.

This clonotype was counted a few times. This chain links TRBV20-1 with TRBJ1-3; no reliable D call. The CDR3 is 13 residues long. Per the germline V gene, CDR1 is DFQATT and CDR2 is SNEGSKA (reference sequence). Trimming stripped 3 bases from V and 4 bases from J, with 10 bases between. The CDR3 bases are TGCAGTGCTAGTAGGGTGGACGGAAACACCATATATTTT. This gives the protein CSASRVDGNTIYF.

In its sample, this clonotype was seen many times. This chain links TRBV6-6 with TRBJ2-1; maybe TRBD1 (6 bases). The germline V gene has CDR1 MNHNY and CDR2 SVGAGI (reference sequence). V was trimmed by 6 bases and J by 2 bases, leaving 17 bases between them. The CDR3 is 16 residues long. The CDR3 nucleotides are TGTGCCAGCAGCCCACTCGGGCAGGGGACCTACAATGAGCAGTTCTTC. Protein product: CASSPLGQGTYNEQFF.

This chain connects TRBV7-9 to TRBJ2-7; D is perhaps TRBD2 (6 bases). This CDR3 is built from 13 residues. Germline V lookup: CDR1 SEHNR, CDR2 FQNEAQ (reference sequence). The V and J ends lost 5 bases and 7 bases respectively, with 15 bases between them. CDR3 DNA sequence: TGTGCCAGCAGCCCCAGTGGGGGGAGTGAGCAGTACTTC. Its protein product is CASSPSGGSEQYF.